This T cell receptor beta chain is drawn from a study of OX40 agonist ivuxolimab in advanced cancers. Study-level information: Males comprised over 80% of the group, whose mean age was roughly 64 years (range roughly 20 to 90). One hepatocellular carcinoma and a couple of cutaneous melanoma patients partially responded.

The CDR3 is 15 amino acids. In germline, CDR1 is SGHRS, CDR2 YFSETQ. Deletions cut 3 bases from V and 1 base from J, with 13 bases between. A note on this clone: Its specificity is unknown.

Sequenced by immunoSEQ multiplex PCR; TCRdb stores in-frame clones only, minus some. The sample shows some 77,000 clones, about 86% of them seen only once. General study findings and limits: Expanded peripheral T cells had an undetermined antigen specificity. CD4+ and CD8+ T cells in blood underwent clonal expansion by week 6 at 0.1 to 3.0 mg/kg.

Sample: CD4+ or CD8+ T cells sorted from blood, taken in a trial of the OX40 agonist ivuxolimab. This TCR was sampled from an adult with an advanced solid tumor such as melanoma, head and neck, liver or kidney cancer. The chain employs TRBV5-1 and TRBJ2-5; D might be TRBD1 (6 bases). The CDR3 here is CASSYFPDSQETQYF. CDR3 nucleotide sequence: TGCGCCAGCAGCTACTTCCCGGACAGCCAAGAGACCCAGTACTTC.